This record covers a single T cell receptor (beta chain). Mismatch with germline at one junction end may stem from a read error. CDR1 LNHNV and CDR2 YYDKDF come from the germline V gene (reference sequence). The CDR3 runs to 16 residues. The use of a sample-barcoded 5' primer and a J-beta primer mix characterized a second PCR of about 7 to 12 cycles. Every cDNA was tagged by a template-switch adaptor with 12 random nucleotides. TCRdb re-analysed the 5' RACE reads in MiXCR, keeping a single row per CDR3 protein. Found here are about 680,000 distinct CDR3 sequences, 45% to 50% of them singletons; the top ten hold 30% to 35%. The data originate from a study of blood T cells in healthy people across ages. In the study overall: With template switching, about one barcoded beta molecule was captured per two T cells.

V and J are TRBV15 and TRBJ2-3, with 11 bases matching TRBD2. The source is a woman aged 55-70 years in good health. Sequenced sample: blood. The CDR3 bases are TGTGCCGCCAGCAGAGCACTAGCGGGAGTCGCAGATACGCAGTATTTT. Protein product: CAASRALAGVADTQYF. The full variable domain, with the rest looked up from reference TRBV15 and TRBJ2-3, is DAMVIQNPRYQVTQFGKPVTLSCSQTLNHNVMYWYQQKSSQAPKLLFHYYDKDFNNEADTPDNFQSRRPNTSFCFLDIRSPGLGDTAMYLCAASRALAGVADTQYFGPGTRLTVL.